This T cell receptor (beta chain) appears in the sequencing data of a study of blood T cells in healthy people across ages. Whole-study findings and limits: Older age coincided with a roughly linear decline in TCR beta diversity per million T cells. Naive CD4+ cells and diversity were both higher in long-lived donors than in aged donors.

The CDR3 totals 15 residues. Germline V gene lookup returns CDR1 SGHRS and CDR2 YFSETQ. Alongside a J-beta primer mix, a sample-barcoded 5' primer served in a second PCR lasting about 6 to 12 cycles. A template-switch adaptor that had 12 random nucleotides put a tag on each cDNA molecule. From the 5' RACE reads, TCRdb called clonotypes with MiXCR, one entry per CDR3 protein. Of roughly 1,500,000 distinct CDR3 sequences listed, almost 35% were seen once; the top ten hold 11%. Notes on this clonotype: Its antigen is as yet unknown. The junction and the germline gene differ at one end; a read error may be behind it.

The specimen was blood. The chain uses TRBV5-1 and TRBJ2-5; D ambiguous. The sequence was obtained from a woman in her twenties or thirties in good health. CDR3 sequence: CASSLFTGFRETQYF. In DNA form, the CDR3 reads TGCGCCAGTAGCTTGTTCACCGGGTTCCGGGAGACCCAGTACTTC. The full variable domain, its missing parts supplied by reference TRBV5-1 and TRBJ2-5, is KAGVTQTPRYLIKTRGQQVTLSCSPISGHRSVSWYQQTPGQGLQFLFEYFSETQRNKGNFPGRFSGRQFSNSRSEMNVSTLELGDSALYLCASSLFTGFRETQYFGPGTRLLVL.